Listed below are T cell receptor beta chains from one sample, sequenced in a study of blood T cell repertoires in COVID-19. Profiling relied on immunoSEQ multiplex PCR, and the TCRdb table lists in-frame clones only, not all of them. The top ten hold 7% to 9% of the sample, which has 110,000 or so clones, roughly 87% seen once. The sample consisted of peripheral blood. These receptors were obtained from a human donor in a cohort sampled during active COVID-19. CDR3s include the opening cysteine and the closing phenylalanine or tryptophan. Fields, in order: clone size, V gene, J gene, D gene, CDR3 DNA, CDR3 protein. The D gene is left open where the match is weak. Clone size is given for some rows only: seen once, a few or many times, or a class if the clone is expanded.

clone size: NA
V gene: TRBV7-6
J gene: TRBJ2-1
D gene: NA
CDR3 DNA: TGTGCCAGCAGCCGCTGGACTCAAAACAATGAGCAGTTCTTC
CDR3 protein: CASSRWTQNNEQFF

clone size: NA
V gene: TRBV7-6
J gene: TRBJ1-5
D gene: NA
CDR3 DNA: TGTGCCAGCAGCTCCACAGGGACTCAGCCCCAGCATTTT
CDR3 protein: CASSSTGTQPQHF

clone size: NA
V gene: TRBV12-5
J gene: TRBJ1-2
D gene: TRBD1
CDR3 DNA: TGTGCTAGTGGTTTGGGGACAGGCGGTGGCTACACCTTC
CDR3 protein: CASGLGTGGGYTF

clone size: NA
V gene: TRBV12-3/TRBV12-4
J gene: TRBJ1-1
D gene: NA
CDR3 DNA: TGTGCCACTAAGGGACACCTGAACACTGAAGCTTTCTTT
CDR3 protein: CATKGHLNTEAFF

clone size: NA
V gene: TRBV2
J gene: TRBJ1-2
D gene: NA
CDR3 DNA: TGTGCCAGCGGGAGACAGGTGAACTATGGCTACACCTTC
CDR3 protein: CASGRQVNYGYTF

clone size: NA
V gene: TRBV19
J gene: TRBJ2-7
D gene: NA
CDR3 DNA: TGTGCCAGTAGTGATGGACTGACACCCTACGAGCAGTACTTC
CDR3 protein: CASSDGLTPYEQYF

clone size: NA
V gene: TRBV5-1
J gene: TRBJ2-7
D gene: TRBD2
CDR3 DNA: TGCGCCAGCAGCTTGCGGCTAGCGGGCTCCTACGAGCAGTACTTC
CDR3 protein: CASSLRLAGSYEQYF

clone size: NA
V gene: TRBV3-1/TRBV3-2
J gene: TRBJ2-3
D gene: TRBD2
CDR3 DNA: TGTGCCAGCAGCTTGTTAGCGGGGGCCCCAGATACGCAGTATTTT
CDR3 protein: CASSLLAGAPDTQYF

clone size: NA
V gene: TRBV30
J gene: TRBJ2-3
D gene: TRBD2
CDR3 DNA: TGTGCGGAATTCAGCGGGAAGGGATCAGATACGCAGTATTTT
CDR3 protein: CAEFSGKGSDTQYF

clone size: NA
V gene: TRBV21-1
J gene: TRBJ2-2
D gene: NA
CDR3 DNA: TGTGCCAGCAGCAAAGACAGGGAGACCGGGGAGCTGTTTTTT
CDR3 protein: CASSKDRETGELFF

clone size: NA
V gene: TRBV5-1
J gene: TRBJ2-2
D gene: TRBD1
CDR3 DNA: TGCGCCAGCAGCTTGATCGGACAGGGGGCTACCGGGGAGCTGTTTTTT
CDR3 protein: CASSLIGQGATGELFF

clone size: NA
V gene: TRBV6-1
J gene: TRBJ1-1
D gene: TRBD1
CDR3 DNA: TGTGCCAGCAGTGAAGCTTCTTGGGGACAGGGCCTCCCATTT
CDR3 protein: CASSEASWGQGLPF

clone size: once
V gene: TRBV3-1/TRBV3-2
J gene: TRBJ2-5
D gene: NA
CDR3 DNA: TGTGCCAGCAGCCAAGATGATGCAGTGTGGGAGACCCAGTACTTC
CDR3 protein: CASSQDDAVWETQYF

clone size: NA
V gene: TRBV29-1
J gene: TRBJ2-5
D gene: NA
CDR3 DNA: TGCAGCGGCGGGCCACAAGAGACCCAGTACTTC
CDR3 protein: CSGGPQETQYF

clone size: NA
V gene: TRBV7-9
J gene: TRBJ2-3
D gene: NA
CDR3 DNA: TGTGCCAGCAGCTGGGCAGACAGCACAGATACGCAGTATTTT
CDR3 protein: CASSWADSTDTQYF

clone size: NA
V gene: TRBV9
J gene: TRBJ2-3
D gene: NA
CDR3 DNA: TGTGCCAGCAGCGTAGGCGCAGGCGGCACAGATACGCAGTATTTT
CDR3 protein: CASSVGAGGTDTQYF

clone size: NA
V gene: TRBV6-1
J gene: TRBJ1-2
D gene: NA
CDR3 DNA: TGTGCCAGCAGTGAAGCGCCTATATATGGCTACACCTTC
CDR3 protein: CASSEAPIYGYTF

clone size: NA
V gene: TRBV27
J gene: TRBJ1-4
D gene: TRBD1
CDR3 DNA: TGTGCCAGCAGTTCTTACCGGGACAGGGGTGAAAAACTGTTTTTT
CDR3 protein: CASSSYRDRGEKLFF

clone size: NA
V gene: TRBV7-9
J gene: TRBJ2-2
D gene: NA
CDR3 DNA: TGTGCCAGCAGCTTTACAGCGAACACCGGGGAGCTGTTTTTT
CDR3 protein: CASSFTANTGELFF

clone size: NA
V gene: TRBV9
J gene: TRBJ2-2
D gene: NA
CDR3 DNA: TGTGCCAGCCGGTCAGGCGTGGACACCGGGGAGCTGTTTTTT
CDR3 protein: CASRSGVDTGELFF

clone size: once
V gene: TRBV5-1
J gene: TRBJ2-7
D gene: NA
CDR3 DNA: TGCGCCAGCAGCTCCGGACTGGCCACCTACGAGCAGTACTTC
CDR3 protein: CASSSGLATYEQYF

clone size: NA
V gene: TRBV7-9
J gene: TRBJ2-7
D gene: NA
CDR3 DNA: TGTGCCAGCAGCCTTACAGGGTTGGGTGGCTACGAGCAGTACTTC
CDR3 protein: CASSLTGLGGYEQYF

clone size: NA
V gene: TRBV19
J gene: TRBJ2-1
D gene: TRBD2
CDR3 DNA: TGTGCCAGTAGTATCTCCCTAGCGGGGGCCACCAATACTATACAGCAGTTCTTC
CDR3 protein: CASSISLAGATNTIQQFF

clone size: NA
V gene: TRBV5-1
J gene: TRBJ1-3
D gene: NA
CDR3 DNA: TGCGCCAGCAGCTTGGGATTTGCGGGGGCAGGTGGAAACACCATATATTTT
CDR3 protein: CASSLGFAGAGGNTIYF

clone size: NA
V gene: TRBV5-4
J gene: TRBJ2-7
D gene: TRBD1
CDR3 DNA: TGTGCCAGCAGCCCCAGGACAGGGGGCATCTACGAGCAGTACTTC
CDR3 protein: CASSPRTGGIYEQYF

clone size: NA
V gene: TRBV12-5
J gene: TRBJ2-5
D gene: TRBD2
CDR3 DNA: TGTGCTAGTGGTTTTGCGGGAGGGCGCGAGACCCAGTACTTC
CDR3 protein: CASGFAGGRETQYF

clone size: few
V gene: TRBV5-1
J gene: TRBJ1-2
D gene: NA
CDR3 DNA: TGCGCCAGCAGCTTAATGGAGGGATCGGGCTACACCTTC
CDR3 protein: CASSLMEGSGYTF

clone size: NA
V gene: TRBV9
J gene: TRBJ1-3
D gene: NA
CDR3 DNA: TGTGCCAGCAGTCCTCAGACAGCTTCTGGAAACACCATATATTTT
CDR3 protein: CASSPQTASGNTIYF

clone size: NA
V gene: TRBV30
J gene: TRBJ2-1
D gene: TRBD2
CDR3 DNA: TGTGCCTGGAGTGTAGGACTAGCGGGATACAATGAGCAGTTCTTC
CDR3 protein: CAWSVGLAGYNEQFF

clone size: NA
V gene: TRBV27
J gene: TRBJ1-5
D gene: NA
CDR3 DNA: TGTGCCAGCGGAAGCGCCAATCAGCCCCAGCATTTT
CDR3 protein: CASGSANQPQHF

clone size: NA
V gene: TRBV6-5
J gene: TRBJ1-6
D gene: TRBD1
CDR3 DNA: TGTGCCAGCGCGAAGACAGGGAAAGTAAATTCACCCCTCCACTTT
CDR3 protein: CASAKTGKVNSPLHF

clone size: once
V gene: TRBV23-1
J gene: TRBJ1-3
D gene: TRBD1
CDR3 DNA: TGCGCGAGCAGAGATACCCAGCTAAACAGGGGGCCCTCAAGAAACACCATATATTTT
CDR3 protein: CASRDTQLNRGPSRNTIYF

clone size: NA
V gene: TRBV5-4
J gene: TRBJ2-3
D gene: TRBD2
CDR3 DNA: TGTGCCAGCGGCACTAGCGGGGGGCCCGCAGATACGCAGTATTTT
CDR3 protein: CASGTSGGPADTQYF

clone size: NA
V gene: TRBV6-5
J gene: TRBJ1-1
D gene: NA
CDR3 DNA: TGTGCCAGCAGTTACTCCAGGGCGAACACTGAAGCTTTCTTT
CDR3 protein: CASSYSRANTEAFF

clone size: NA
V gene: TRBV19
J gene: TRBJ2-5
D gene: TRBD2
CDR3 DNA: TGTGCCAGCAGGGTATTTCTAGCGGGAAACCGGACCCCGGGAGAGACCCAGTACTTC
CDR3 protein: CASRVFLAGNRTPGETQYF

clone size: NA
V gene: TRBV5-4
J gene: TRBJ2-1
D gene: NA
CDR3 DNA: TGTGCCAGCACCTACACCGGCTCCAGGTCGAGTAATGAGCAGTTCTTC
CDR3 protein: CASTYTGSRSSNEQFF